This TCR beta chain was observed in a study of blood T cell repertoires in COVID-19. Across the study: Italy, Spain and the United States were the sources of the convalescent and acute COVID-19 samples.

This CDR3 is 16 amino acids long. J lost 3 bases, V lost 4 bases, and 4 bases had no gene match. Germline V gene sequence: CDR1 SGHTS, CDR2 YDEGEE. Profiled with immunoSEQ multiplex PCR; TCRdb holds only in-frame clones, not every one. Among 100,000 to 150,000 clones listed, roughly 90% were seen once. Specimen: peripheral blood. The clonotype originates from a man in his 70s with active COVID-19. The V call is TRBV5-8, the J call TRBJ2-3, with TRBD2 matching over 14 bases. The CDR3 sequence: CASSPGLAGATDTQYF. CDR3 DNA sequence: TGTGCCAGCAGCCCGGGACTAGCGGGAGCGACAGATACGCAGTATTTT.